One and the same sample provided the 3 T cell receptor beta chains below, sequenced in a study of blood T cell repertoires in COVID-19. TCRdb's copy holds only in-frame clones and misses some; the assay was immunoSEQ multiplex PCR. Among 150,000 to 200,000 clones, about 83% were seen once, and the ten largest hold approximately 2.6%. The sample comprised peripheral blood. These receptors came from a woman at least 80 years old with COVID-19, enrolled during active disease.

This sequence joins TRBV18 and TRBJ2-3; TRBD1 aligns across 8 bases. Losses at the gene ends were 5 bases for V and 2 bases for J; bases not matched to a gene: 9. This CDR3 has 16 residues. From germline, CDR1 is KGHSH and CDR2 LQKENI. CDR3 sequence: CASSSPDRASTDTQYF. CDR3 sequence (DNA): TGTGCCAGCTCATCCCCGGACAGGGCATCCACAGATACGCAGTATTTT.

Details on this clone: Because the CDR3's place on the DNA is in doubt, the DNA is left out and the CDR3 is given as listed by TCRdb. The chain employs TRBV1 and TRBJ2-7; the DNA was not compared with TRBD1, the D call given in the table. TRBV1 is a pseudogene locus. The CDR3 region is 17 residues in length, termini included. Here the CDR3 reads CTSSQECWGQGAYEQYF.

The J gene is TRBJ2-1, the V gene TRBV7-9; TRBD1 matches 10 bases. CDR3 length equals 15 residues. The germline V gene encodes CDR1 SEHNR and CDR2 FQNEAQ (reference sequence). V lost 4 bases, J lost 10 bases, and 10 bases stayed unmatched. Written as DNA, the CDR3 is TGTGCCAGCAGCTCTCGACAGGGGGCATTAAGGGAGCAGTTCTTC. Protein: CASSSRQGALREQFF.